These T cell receptor beta chains were read from a single sample in a study of blood T cell repertoires in COVID-19. Some clones are missing from TCRdb's copy, which holds only in-frame ones; the method was immunoSEQ multiplex PCR. The table has 490,000 or so clones, roughly 88% seen once. Sequencing was performed on PBMCs or T cells enriched from blood (not recorded which). These receptors all stem from a woman aged 40 to 55 who had recovered from COVID-19. The CDR3 runs from the conserved cysteine through the conserved F or W. Each record gives: J gene, D gene, V gene, clone size, CDR3 protein, CDR3 DNA. The D gene is left open where the match is weak. A row's size may be missing; if present it is once, few, many or a size class.

>TRBJ1-4|.|TRBV5-1|.
CASSLGGGEKLFF
TGCGCCAGCAGCTTGGGCGGTGGTGAAAAACTGTTTTTT
>TRBJ1-1|.|TRBV12-3/TRBV12-4|.
CASRADWNTEAFF
TGTGCCAGCAGAGCTGACTGGAACACTGAAGCTTTCTTT
>TRBJ2-5|.|TRBV5-1|.
CASSLDSEETQYF
TGCGCCAGCAGCTTGGACAGTGAAGAGACCCAGTACTTC
>TRBJ2-7|.|TRBV5-1|.
CASSLGDTVEQYF
TGCGCCAGCAGCTTGGGTGACACGGTCGAGCAGTACTTC
>TRBJ2-3|.|TRBV7-9|.
CARIPPGLSTDTQYF
TGTGCCAGGATCCCGCCGGGACTTAGCACAGATACGCAGTATTTT
>TRBJ1-2|TRBD1|TRBV29-1|.
CSVEGRDSYLYGYTF
TGCAGCGTTGAAGGGCGGGACAGCTACCTCTATGGCTACACCTTC
>TRBJ1-2|.|TRBV9|.
CASSALSGRGSLGYTF
TGTGCCAGCAGCGCCCTTTCGGGGAGGGGTTCTTTAGGCTACACCTTC
>TRBJ1-1|.|TRBV3-1/TRBV3-2|.
CASSQDIQANTEAFF
TGTGCCAGCAGCCAAGATATCCAGGCTAACACTGAAGCTTTCTTT
>TRBJ2-7|.|TRBV3-1/TRBV3-2|once
CASNRGGGYAQYF
TGTGCCAGCAACCGTGGAGGGGGCTACGCGCAGTACTTC
>TRBJ2-7|.|TRBV2|.
CASSWETYEQYF
TGTGCCAGCAGTTGGGAGACCTACGAGCAGTACTTC
>TRBJ2-6|.|TRBV19|.
CASSQGRHGANVLTF
TGTGCCAGTAGTCAGGGGCGGCATGGGGCCAACGTCCTGACTTTC
>TRBJ2-1|.|TRBV12-3/TRBV12-4|.
CASSFRFEAYPLF
TGTGCCAGCAGTTTTCGCTTCGAGGCCTACCCCCTCTTC
>TRBJ1-1|TRBD1|TRBV4-2|.
CASSPGTGGGDGTEAFF
TGTGCCAGCAGCCCAGGGACAGGGGGCGGGGATGGCACTGAAGCTTTCTTT
>TRBJ2-5|TRBD1|TRBV6-2/TRBV6-3|.
CASSPRRTGGSGETQYF
TGTGCCAGCAGCCCCCGCAGGACAGGGGGCTCGGGAGAGACCCAGTACTTC
>TRBJ2-1|.|TRBV7-9|.
CASTPYYNEQFF
TGTGCCAGCACCCCCTATTACAATGAGCAGTTCTTC
>TRBJ2-1|.|TRBV7-9|.
CASSPTWYGRGNEQFF
TGTGCCAGCAGCCCCACGTGGTATGGCCGGGGCAATGAGCAGTTCTTC
>TRBJ2-7|TRBD1|TRBV27|.
CASSLEQGSSYEQYF
TGTGCCAGCAGTTTAGAACAGGGGAGCTCCTACGAGCAGTACTTC
>TRBJ2-1|.|TRBV27|.
CASSFGGPYNEQFF
TGTGCCAGCAGTTTTGGAGGGCCTTACAATGAGCAGTTCTTC
>TRBJ2-5|.|TRBV7-9|.
CASSKTSLQTQYF
TGTGCCAGCAGCAAAACTAGCCTGCAGACCCAGTACTTC
>TRBJ1-3|TRBD1|TRBV28|.
CASSFTGGPGNTIYF
TGTGCCAGCAGCTTTACAGGGGGGCCTGGAAACACCATATATTTT
>TRBJ1-5|TRBD1|TRBV30|few
CAWDRGLQPQHF
TGTGCCTGGGACAGGGGTTTGCAGCCCCAGCATTTT
>TRBJ2-3|.|TRBV7-2|.
CASSLRQGSTDTQYF
TGTGCCAGCAGCCTTAGACAAGGAAGCACAGATACGCAGTATTTT
>TRBJ1-2|.|TRBV3-1/TRBV3-2|.
CASSHPGPLSGDYGYTF
TGTGCCAGCAGCCATCCAGGGCCGCTGAGTGGTGACTATGGCTACACCTTC
>TRBJ1-3|.|TRBV28|.
CASSPGRANTIYF
TGTGCCAGCAGCCCAGGCCGCGCAAACACCATATATTTT
>TRBJ1-1|.|TRBV18|.
CASSPLRSGAHTGSEAFF
TGTGCCAGCTCACCACTCAGATCAGGGGCCCACACCGGGTCCGAAGCTTTCTTT
>TRBJ2-7|TRBD1|TRBV18|.
CASSPLLRTGIYEQYF
TGTGCCAGCTCACCACTACTTAGGACAGGCATCTACGAGCAGTACTTC
>TRBJ1-1|TRBD1|TRBV28|once
CASSTGTGYTEAFF
TGTGCCAGCAGTACCGGGACAGGATACACTGAAGCTTTCTTT
>TRBJ1-1|TRBD1|TRBV6-5|.
CASSTRQGTEAFF
TGTGCCAGCAGTACCCGACAGGGCACTGAAGCTTTCTTT
>TRBJ2-5|TRBD1|TRBV18|.
CASSHLDRGDETQYF
TGTGCCAGCTCACATCTTGACAGGGGAGACGAGACCCAGTACTTC
>TRBJ1-2|.|TRBV11-2|once
CASSFFRAGNYGYTF
TGTGCCAGCAGCTTTTTCCGGGCGGGGAACTATGGCTACACCTTC
>TRBJ2-1|TRBD2|TRBV7-9|.
CASSFIAGYNEQFF
TGTGCCAGCAGCTTTATAGCGGGGTACAATGAGCAGTTCTTC
>TRBJ2-7|TRBD2|TRBV5-1|.
CASSLATGGPSEQYF
TGCGCCAGCAGCTTGGCGACGGGAGGCCCCTCCGAGCAGTACTTC
>TRBJ1-1|.|TRBV5-8|.
CASNPGEGAVTEAFF
TGTGCCAGCAACCCCGGTGAGGGTGCGGTCACTGAAGCTTTCTTT
>TRBJ2-1|.|TRBV11-3|.
CASSLDGAVYNEQFF
TGTGCCAGCAGCTTAGACGGAGCGGTCTACAATGAGCAGTTCTTC
>TRBJ1-4|TRBD1|TRBV6-1|once
CASSEALGQGYEKLFF
TGTGCCAGCAGTGAAGCGCTGGGACAGGGTTACGAAAAACTGTTTTTT
>TRBJ2-7|.|TRBV20-1|.
CSASSGHEQYF
TGCAGTGCTAGTAGTGGCCACGAGCAGTACTTC
>TRBJ2-7|TRBD1|TRBV27|.
CASKSALWGQESEQYF
TGTGCCAGCAAGTCCGCTCTATGGGGACAGGAGTCGGAGCAGTACTTC
>TRBJ1-3|.|TRBV3-1/TRBV3-2|.
CASSPEGHGSSGNTIYF
TGTGCCAGCAGCCCTGAGGGACATGGAAGCTCTGGAAACACCATATATTTT
>TRBJ1-5|TRBD1|TRBV28|.
CASSFSPGTDNQPQHF
TGTGCCAGCAGTTTCAGCCCCGGGACAGATAATCAGCCCCAGCATTTT
>TRBJ1-2|.|TRBV6-5|.
CASSYEGSNGYTF
TGTGCCAGCAGTTACGAGGGTTCGAATGGCTACACCTTC
>TRBJ2-1|.|TRBV5-8|.
CASSHGLASNEQFF
TGTGCCAGCAGCCATGGGCTAGCGAGCAATGAGCAGTTCTTC
>TRBJ2-5|.|TRBV11-2|.
CASSLGGPEGETQYF
TGTGCCAGCAGCTTAGGAGGACCGGAGGGGGAGACCCAGTACTTC
>TRBJ2-3|TRBD1|TRBV7-2|.
CASSFSGQLPTGTQYF
TGTGCCAGCAGCTTCTCGGGACAGTTGCCCACAGGGACGCAGTATTTT
>TRBJ1-5|.|TRBV12-5|.
CASGPLTAGNQPQHF
TGTGCTAGTGGTCCTTTGACCGCGGGCAATCAGCCCCAGCATTTT
>TRBJ2-3|TRBD2|TRBV20-1|many
CSASGGGLVGTDTQYF
TGCAGTGCTAGTGGGGGAGGGCTGGTTGGCACAGATACGCAGTATTTT
>TRBJ1-3|.|TRBV29-1|.
CSVGRRDSGNTIYF
TGCAGCGTTGGACGGAGGGACTCTGGAAACACCATATATTTT
>TRBJ1-2|TRBD1|TRBV5-1|.
CASSWGQLANYGYTF
TGCGCCAGCAGCTGGGGACAGTTAGCTAACTATGGCTACACCTTC
>TRBJ2-1|.|TRBV6-5|.
CASTADSDNEQFF
TGTGCCAGCACCGCGGACAGTGACAATGAGCAGTTCTTC
>TRBJ2-7|TRBD1|TRBV27|.
CASSQQPGTAYEQYF
TGTGCCAGCAGTCAACAGCCCGGGACAGCCTACGAGCAGTACTTC
>TRBJ2-4|.|TRBV27|once
CASSTSYGGRGIQYF
.
>TRBJ1-5|.|TRBV7-2|.
CASSLGQNQPQHF
TGTGCCAGCAGCTTAGGGCAAAATCAGCCCCAGCATTTT
>TRBJ2-7|TRBD2|TRBV7-9|.
CASSFSGGWVDEQYF
TGTGCCAGCAGCTTTAGCGGGGGATGGGTCGACGAGCAGTACTTC
>TRBJ2-5|.|TRBV12-3/TRBV12-4|.
CASSTVLGLSIYF
TGTGCCAGCAGCACCGTCCTGGGACTTTCCATCTACTTC
>TRBJ1-1|.|TRBV19|.
CASTIRGIGNTEAFF
TGTGCCAGTACCATCAGGGGAATCGGGAACACTGAAGCTTTCTTT
>TRBJ2-7|.|TRBV5-1|.
CASGPTGIEQYF
TGCGCCAGCGGACCTACAGGGATCGAGCAGTACTTC
>TRBJ2-1|TRBD2|TRBV4-1|few
CASSLSSRPSGSLPYNEQFF
TGCGCCAGCAGCCTCTCCTCGCGGCCGAGCGGGAGCCTCCCCTACAATGAGCAGTTCTTC
>TRBJ1-2|.|TRBV27|.
CASSRDTTLTNYGYTF
TGTGCCAGCAGTAGGGACACCACATTAACAAACTATGGCTACACCTTC